This T cell receptor beta chain is drawn from a study of vaccination and CD4 T cells after COVID-19 (dated by TCRdb to 2021 to 2024). A note on the overall study: Convalescent patients had a positive SARS-CoV-2 result on nasal swab PCR, and of these patients, several had mild disease and one had severe disease. The convalescent cohort comprised six males and four females, including two Hispanic individuals, seven Caucasians, two Asians and one multiracial person. Participants got two doses of the Pfizer-BioNTech BNT162b2 vaccine (n=8) or two doses of the Moderna mRNA-1273 vaccine (n=2). Post-COVID blood samples from convalescent patients were collected a median of around 110 days after diagnosis, with a range of about 30 to 170 days. Post-vaccine blood samples were obtained a median of approximately 74 days after the second vaccine dose, with a range of about 14 to 241 days. Overlapping spike peptide pools from SARS-CoV-2 and from the common cold coronaviruses HCoV-NL63, HCoV-OC43 and HCoV-229E were used as culture stimuli. Control cultures received a CEFX viral epitope pool as the positive control, an HIV-1 Nef peptide pool as the negative control, or no peptide. In 10 COVID-19 convalescent patients and several infection-naive healthy vaccine recipients, researchers compared the spike-specific CD4+ TCR repertoire from before mRNA vaccination with the repertoire from after. Broader findings and caveats from the paper: Of the vaccine-specific clones in convalescent patients, 304 of 307, or nearly all, reacted only to SARS-CoV-2 spike and did not cross-react with common cold coronaviruses. In convalescent patients, a median roughly 86% of post-vaccine SARS-CoV-2-reactive clones were detected only after vaccination, suggesting vaccine-specific priming. The median number of SARS-CoV-2-reactive clonotypes rose from 20 to 25 after infection to 38 after vaccination, but the change was not significant. The study included relatively few convalescent patients and did not analyze early timepoints after natural infection.

Taken with the paper, the label for treatment or condition translates to: roughly 11-day PBMC culture with coronavirus spike peptide pools or control peptides (ViraFEST assay). The study used the ViraFEST assay, which expanded antigen-specific T cells with peptide pools and then identified expanded clonotypes by TCR sequencing. Positive SARS-CoV-2 PCR tests in the convalescent patients dated from March to December 2020, before Alpha, Beta and Delta variants emerged in the United States. About 2 million PBMCs per well were cultured in IMDM with roughly 4.8% human AB serum and 7.5 to 10 IU/ml IL-2, plus 10 ug/ml peptide pools. Half of the culture medium was replaced with fresh IL-2-containing medium on days 3 and 7. Once the cells had been in culture for approximately 10 days, the EasySep CD4+ T cell isolation kit was used to isolate CD4+ T cells by negative selection. Ficoll-Paque Plus gradient centrifugation was used to isolate PBMCs from whole blood, and the isolated PBMCs were then either used fresh or cryopreserved at -140C. Culture conditions were generally each tested in triplicate wells.

The CDR3 covers 15 residues, taking in both the cysteine and the phenylalanine. The kept DNA is CDR3 alone, 45 bases in frame from the first base. For this chain, trimming is 5 bases at the V end and 3 bases at the J end, and the number of junction bases without a gene match is 7. Based on the germline V gene (reference sequence), the CDR1 and CDR2 sequences are MNHEY and SMNVEV. This clonotype turned up a few times. The antigen it recognizes is unknown. The input lacks base qualities; no much larger clone sits a single base away. Preparation of the library involved PCR. DNA from cultured CD4+ T cells was subjected to TCR sequencing with the Oncomine TCR Beta short-read assay at the Johns Hopkins FTIC core. Genomic DNA was extracted from the cultured CD4+ T cells with the QIAamp micro DNA kit. Oncomine TCR Beta libraries from cultured CD4+ T cells were pooled using unique dual indexes and sequenced on an Illumina iSeq 100. From the authors' description of their analysis: Non-productive sequences were removed, and CDR3s not starting with C, not ending with F or W, or shorter than 7 amino acids were discarded. The MANAFEST web application identified antigen-specific clonotypes by comparing peptide-stimulated wells against reference wells and other culture wells. An FDR below 0.05, an odds ratio above 5, and a productive frequency above 0.1% in at least two of three replicate wells were required for clones to be considered positive. Cross-reactive clonotypes were defined as significantly expanded in both SARS-CoV-2 spike wells and at least one common cold coronavirus spike condition. Levenshtein distances (stringdist) and unrooted phylogenetic trees (ape) in R version 3.6.1 were used to assess CDR3 homology. In-frame beta chains were kept once TCRdb had trimmed the public reads at Q25 with fastp and called clones with MiXCR. Every distinct CDR3 protein forms one entry, paired with its most common genes and DNA. In this record, the V and J calls reflect TCRdb's handling and not the investigators' own analysis. The sample table contains some 15,000 distinct CDR3 sequences; only one count was recorded for around half of them. The ten top clones hold about 16% of the sample.

The receptor chain draws on TRBV27 and TRBJ2-7, and TRBD2 matches 10 of the central bases. The sample here was CD4+ T cells from blood, cultured in vitro, taken before SARS-CoV-2 vaccination. The sequence was obtained from a human donor who had recovered from COVID-19. The DNA reads as follows: TGTGCCAGCAGTCTATTCGGACTAGCGGACTACGAGCAGTACTTC. Translated, this is CASSLFGLADYEQYF.